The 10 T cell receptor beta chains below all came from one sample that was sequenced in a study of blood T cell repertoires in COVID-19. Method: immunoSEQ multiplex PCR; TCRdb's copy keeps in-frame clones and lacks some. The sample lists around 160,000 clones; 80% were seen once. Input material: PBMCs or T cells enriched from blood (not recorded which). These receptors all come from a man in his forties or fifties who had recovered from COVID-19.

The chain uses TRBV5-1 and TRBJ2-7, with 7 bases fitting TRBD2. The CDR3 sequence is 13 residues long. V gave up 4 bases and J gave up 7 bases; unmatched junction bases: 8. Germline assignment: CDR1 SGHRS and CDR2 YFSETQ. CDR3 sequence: CASSDQGEGEQYF. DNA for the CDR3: TGCGCCAGCAGCGATCAAGGGGAGGGAGAGCAGTACTTC.

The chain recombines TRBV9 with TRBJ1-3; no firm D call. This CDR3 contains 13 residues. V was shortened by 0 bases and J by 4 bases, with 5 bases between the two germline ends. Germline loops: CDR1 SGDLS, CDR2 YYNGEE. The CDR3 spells CASSVGEGNTIYF. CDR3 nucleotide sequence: TGTGCCAGCAGCGTAGGAGAGGGAAACACCATATATTTT.

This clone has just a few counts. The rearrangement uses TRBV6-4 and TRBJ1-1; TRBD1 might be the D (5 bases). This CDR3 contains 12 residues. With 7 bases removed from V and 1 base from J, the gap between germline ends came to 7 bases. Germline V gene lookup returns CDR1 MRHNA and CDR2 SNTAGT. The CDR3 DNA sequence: TGTGCCAGCAAAGGGGAGAACACTGAAGCTTTCTTT. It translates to CASKGENTEAFF.

CDR3 protein: CSVGHDQPQHF. For the CDR3, the DNA is TGCAGCGTTGGGCACGATCAGCCCCAGCATTTT. The chain joins TRBV29-1 to TRBJ1-5; D ambiguous. V shed 4 bases and J shed 5 bases, with 6 bases lying between them. Germline V gene lookup returns CDR1 SQVTM and CDR2 ANQGSEA. The CDR3 covers 11 residues.

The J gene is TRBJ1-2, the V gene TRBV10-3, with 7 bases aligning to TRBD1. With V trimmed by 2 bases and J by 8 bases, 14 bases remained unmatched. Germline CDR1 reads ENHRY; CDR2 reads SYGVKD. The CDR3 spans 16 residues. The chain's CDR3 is CAISETLTGTSWGYTF. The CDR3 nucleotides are TGTGCCATCAGTGAGACATTGACAGGGACGAGTTGGGGCTACACCTTC.

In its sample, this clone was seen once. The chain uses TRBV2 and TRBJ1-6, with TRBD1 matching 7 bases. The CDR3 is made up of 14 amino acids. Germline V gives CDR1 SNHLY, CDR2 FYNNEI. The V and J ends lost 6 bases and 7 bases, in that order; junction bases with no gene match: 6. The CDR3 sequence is CASRDRQGNSPLHF. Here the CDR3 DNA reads TGTGCCAGCAGGGACCGACAGGGAAATTCACCCCTCCACTTT.

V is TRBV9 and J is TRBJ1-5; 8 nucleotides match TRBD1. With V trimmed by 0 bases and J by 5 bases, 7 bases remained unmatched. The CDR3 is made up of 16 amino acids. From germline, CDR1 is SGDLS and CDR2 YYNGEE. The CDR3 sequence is CASSVARQGIDQPQHF. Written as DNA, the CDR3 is TGTGCCAGCAGCGTAGCGAGACAGGGGATTGATCAGCCCCAGCATTTT. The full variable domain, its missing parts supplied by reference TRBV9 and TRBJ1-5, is DSGVTQTPKHLITATGQRVTLRCSPRSGDLSVYWYQQSLDQGLQFLIQYYNGEERAKGNILERFSAQQFPDLHSELNLSSLELGDSALYFCASSVARQGIDQPQHFGDGTRLSIL.

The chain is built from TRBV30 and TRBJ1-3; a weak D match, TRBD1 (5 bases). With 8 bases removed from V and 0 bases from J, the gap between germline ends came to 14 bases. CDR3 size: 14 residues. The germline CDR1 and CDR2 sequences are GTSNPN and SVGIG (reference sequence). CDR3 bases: TGTGCCCACGACGGGGGGTTCTCTGGAAACACCATATATTTT. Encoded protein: CAHDGGFSGNTIYF. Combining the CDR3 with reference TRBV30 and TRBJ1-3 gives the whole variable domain SQTIHQWPATLVQPVGSPLSLECTVEGTSNPNLYWYRQAAGRGLQLLFYSVGIGQISSEVPQNLSASRPQDRQFILSSKKLLLSDSGFYLCAHDGGFSGNTIYFGEGSWLTVV.

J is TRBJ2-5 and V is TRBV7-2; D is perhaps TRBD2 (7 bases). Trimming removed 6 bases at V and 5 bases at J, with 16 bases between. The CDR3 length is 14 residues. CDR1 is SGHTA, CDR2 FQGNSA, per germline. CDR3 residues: CASSTGRGAETQYF. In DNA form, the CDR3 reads TGTGCCAGCAGTACGGGGAGGGGGGCTGAGACCCAGTACTTC.

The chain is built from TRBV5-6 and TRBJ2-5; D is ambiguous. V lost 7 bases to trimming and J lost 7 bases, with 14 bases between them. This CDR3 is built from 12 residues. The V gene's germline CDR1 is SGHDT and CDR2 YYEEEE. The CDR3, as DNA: TGTGCCAGCTCTCCGAGAAGATCGACCCAGTACTTC. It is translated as CASSPRRSTQYF.